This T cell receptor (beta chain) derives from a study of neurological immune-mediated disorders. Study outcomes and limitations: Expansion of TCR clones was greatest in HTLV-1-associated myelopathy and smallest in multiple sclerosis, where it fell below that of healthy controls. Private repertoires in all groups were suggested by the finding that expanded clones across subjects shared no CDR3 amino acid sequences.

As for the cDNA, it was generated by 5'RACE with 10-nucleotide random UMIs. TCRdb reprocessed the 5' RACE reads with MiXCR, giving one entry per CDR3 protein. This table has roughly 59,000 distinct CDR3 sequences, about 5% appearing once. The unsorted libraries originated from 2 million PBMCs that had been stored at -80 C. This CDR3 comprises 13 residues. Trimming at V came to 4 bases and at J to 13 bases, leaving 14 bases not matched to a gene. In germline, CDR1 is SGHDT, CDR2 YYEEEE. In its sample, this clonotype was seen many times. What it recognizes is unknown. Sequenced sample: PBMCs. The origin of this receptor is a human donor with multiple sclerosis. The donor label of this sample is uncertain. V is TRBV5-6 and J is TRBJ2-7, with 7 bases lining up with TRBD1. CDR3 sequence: CASSMPGQSLDYF. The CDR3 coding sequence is TGTGCCAGCAGCATGCCGGGACAGTCTCTTGACTACTTC. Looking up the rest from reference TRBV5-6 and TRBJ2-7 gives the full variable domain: DAGVTQSPTHLIKTRGQQVTLRCSPKSGHDTVSWYQQALGQGPQFIFQYYEEEERQRGNFPDRFSGHQFPNYSSELNVNALLLGDSALYLCASSMPGQSLDYFGPGTRLTVT.